This T cell receptor (beta chain) came from a study of STAT3 mutations in large granular lymphocyte leukemia. Study findings and constraints: In T-cell large granular lymphocyte leukemia, about half of patients showed multiple immunodominant subclonotypes.

In germline, CDR1 is MNHNY, CDR2 SVGAGI (reference sequence). Germline trimming cut 6 bases from V and 4 bases from J; bases unmatched to any gene: 5. The CDR3 extends over 13 amino acids. As to this clone: Its antigen is not known.

Libraries were prepared by immunoSEQ multiplex PCR; TCRdb keeps only in-frame clonotypes and omits some of them. The sample contains approximately 12,000 clones, around 90% of which appear only once. Sample: peripheral blood mononuclear cells. V usage is TRBV6-6 and J usage is TRBJ1-2, with 7 nucleotides matching TRBD1. This clonotype was obtained from a man aged 40-49 years with T-cell large granular lymphocyte leukemia. Some clones in this sample may be carry-over from other donors' samples. The CDR3 nucleotides read TGTGCCAGCAGAGCCGGGACAGCCTATGGCTACACCTTC. It encodes CASRAGTAYGYTF.